The present TCR beta chain was sequenced within a study of cytotoxic CD8 clonotypes in ibrutinib-treated CLL (dated by TCRdb to 2020 to 2023). Some background on the complete study: The cohort was composed of ten to eleven relapsed/refractory and roughly 15 treatment-naive patients; IGHV unmutated status was identified in approximately 18 patients. Samples at response were collected after a median of approximately twelve months of treatment, with a range of about 6 to 40 months. Cryopreserved peripheral blood mononuclear cells were collected before treatment, at response, and at either disease progression or sustained remission. All remission and progressive disease samples were collected while patients were still receiving ibrutinib. Of the approximately 91 people in the trial, about two dozen had longitudinal samples available. An average of approximately 260,000 productive templates and around 100,000 productive rearrangements was obtained per sample. Responses were partial in roughly 24 patients and complete in 2; after median approximately 69 months follow-up, around 14 stayed in remission and about twelve progressed. The study at large found these results: Baseline clonality exceeded that of age-matched healthy donors and correlated strongly with circulating CD8+ T-cell counts. Public clonotypes were rare and either shrank or stayed stable during treatment, and the rise in clonality at ibrutinib response reflected expansion of private clonotypes. An increase in clonality was observed at ibrutinib response, with clonality remaining stable during sustained remission and falling back toward baseline at progression. Sustained-remission and progressing patients did not have matched sampling times, and lymph node repertoires were not examined.

Only one count was recorded for this clone. It lacks a known antigen. No base qualities exist here, and no much larger clone lies one base off it. Read against the paper, the sample's time point label means: approximately 11 months on ibrutinib. Around 2 micrograms of genomic DNA were extracted from cryopreserved PBMCs for TCR beta library preparation. Longitudinal blood samples from CLL patients receiving ibrutinib monotherapy were subjected to high-throughput TCR beta sequencing. The patients took part in an open-label, single-center phase 2 trial of ibrutinib monotherapy. The germline V gene supplies CDR1 MDHEN and CDR2 SYDVKM. V lost 5 bases and J lost 8 bases; the stretch between them is 9 bases long. The CDR3 covers 12 residues, taking in both the cysteine and the phenylalanine. Only the CDR3 DNA stays, 36 bases, in frame from base 1. The goal of deep resolution MiSeq sequencing was a depth between 1 in 1 million and 1 in 200,000 T cells, and coverage averaged 10x per clonotype. TCR beta libraries were generated with the immunoSEQ hsTCRB Kit. Per the original workflow: Data were analyzed with ImmunoSEQ Data Assistant and ImmunoSEQ Analyzer, with V, D and J genes assigned per IMGT definitions. Clonality was computed as one minus normalized Shannon entropy of productive rearrangement frequencies, ranging from 0 to 1. Public clonotype analysis was restricted to overrepresented clonotypes comprising at least 0.05% of each patient's repertoire. Some twelve repertoires from age-matched healthy donors, obtained from immuneACCESS, served as clonality controls. The table was pulled from immuneACCESS by TCRdb, which kept in-frame rearrangements only. Such tables lose some clones; where checked, under half of the loss comes from unresolved V genes, and the rest has no known cause. The V and J calls and the clone size are those of that table, but D and trimming were determined from the DNA. The sample table shows roughly 220,000 clones, and roughly 77% are seen once. The ten largest make up about 6.4% of the sample.

The clonotype was recovered from a human donor with chronic lymphocytic leukemia. The V and J segments used are TRBV28 and TRBJ1-4, with no confidently assigned D gene. The source was PBMCs, collected after 12 months of ibrutinib treatment. CDR3 region: CASSLRSEKLFF. The DNA sequence is given as TGTGCCAGCAGTCTACGGTCAGAAAAACTGTTTTTT.